This is a list of T cell receptor beta chains from one sample in a study of response to subunit inactivated influenza vaccine. TCRdb used MiXCR to reprocess the RT-PCR reads, holding one entry per CDR3 protein. The sample records almost 600,000 distinct CDR3 sequences, 11% to 15% being singletons. The specimen was PBMCs from blood, collected 11 to 12 days after vaccination. These receptors were collected from a man between 50 and 59 years old who received an inactivated influenza vaccine. Each CDR3 is given with its conserved first and last residue. D genes are given only for firm matches. The listing skips clone size in some rows; elsewhere it reads once, few, many or a size class.

clone_size: NA
d_call: TRBD1
v_call: TRBV9
j_call: TRBJ2-1
cdr3_nt: TGTGCCAGCAGCGTAGACAGGGGCGAGGACAATGAGCAGTTCTTC
cdr3_aa: CASSVDRGEDNEQFF

clone_size: NA
d_call: NA
v_call: TRBV5-5
j_call: TRBJ2-2
cdr3_nt: TGTGCCAGCAGCGGGCCGGGTCTCGGGGAGCTGTTTTTT
cdr3_aa: CASSGPGLGELFF

clone_size: NA
d_call: TRBD2
v_call: TRBV2
j_call: TRBJ2-1
cdr3_nt: TGTGCCAGTCACAAACTAGCGGGGAAATTCAATGAGCAGTTCTTC
cdr3_aa: CASHKLAGKFNEQFF

clone_size: NA
d_call: TRBD1
v_call: TRBV20-1
j_call: TRBJ1-2
cdr3_nt: TGCAGTGCCCGGGACAGTACCAACTATGGCTACACCTTC
cdr3_aa: CSARDSTNYGYTF

clone_size: NA
d_call: TRBD2
v_call: TRBV6-2/TRBV6-3
j_call: TRBJ2-2
cdr3_nt: TGTGCCAGCCGCCAGACCGGGACTAGCGGACCTAACACCGGGGAGCTGTTTTTT
cdr3_aa: CASRQTGTSGPNTGELFF

clone_size: NA
d_call: TRBD2
v_call: TRBV6-2/TRBV6-3
j_call: TRBJ2-1
cdr3_nt: TGTGCCAGCAGTTACGCCGTACTAGCGGGGGCCACCTACAATGAGCAGTTCTTC
cdr3_aa: CASSYAVLAGATYNEQFF

clone_size: NA
d_call: NA
v_call: TRBV7-2
j_call: TRBJ2-2
cdr3_nt: TGTGCCAGCAGCCGGGGGTTAACCGGGGAGCTGTTTTTT
cdr3_aa: CASSRGLTGELFF

clone_size: once
d_call: NA
v_call: TRBV5-1
j_call: TRBJ2-3
cdr3_nt: TGCGCCAGCAGCTCGCCCGCTAGCACAGATACGCAGTATTTT
cdr3_aa: CASSSPASTDTQYF

clone_size: few
d_call: NA
v_call: TRBV18
j_call: TRBJ1-6
cdr3_nt: TGTGCCAGCTCACCCCAGGACGGATACACCAGTACTTCACCCCTCCACTTT
cdr3_aa: CASSPQDGYTSTSPLHF

clone_size: NA
d_call: TRBD1
v_call: TRBV5-1
j_call: TRBJ1-2
cdr3_nt: TGCGCCAGCAGCTTGCTTACAGGGGCCTATGGCTACACCTTC
cdr3_aa: CASSLLTGAYGYTF

clone_size: NA
d_call: NA
v_call: TRBV20-1
j_call: TRBJ2-7
cdr3_nt: TGCAGTGCCTCCCTCATCTACGAGCAGTACTTC
cdr3_aa: CSASLIYEQYF

clone_size: NA
d_call: NA
v_call: TRBV10-3
j_call: TRBJ2-7
cdr3_nt: TGTGCCATCAGTGGAGTACAGACAGGATCCTACGAGCAGTACTTC
cdr3_aa: CAISGVQTGSYEQYF

clone_size: NA
d_call: TRBD2
v_call: TRBV5-6
j_call: TRBJ2-3
cdr3_nt: TGTGCCAGCACCCTCACCGGGACTAGCTTATTAGCTACGCAGTATTTT
cdr3_aa: CASTLTGTSLLATQYF